This T cell receptor (beta chain) was captured by sequencing in a study of T cell changes during pregnancy in multiple sclerosis. The CDR3 spans 14 residues. The germline V gene has CDR1 SGDLS and CDR2 YYNGEE. V trimming: 4 bases; J trimming: 6 bases; junction bases outside the gene matches: 6. Sequenced by immunoSEQ multiplex PCR; TCRdb stores in-frame clones only, minus some. The sample lists fewer than 45,000 clones, 91% occurring once. The origin of this receptor is a female donor in good health, enrolled as a control in a pregnancy study. The chain is built from TRBV9 and TRBJ1-1, with 10 bases that match TRBD1. Sequences were derived from CD4+ T cells from peripheral blood mononuclear cells, sampled in the second trimester of pregnancy. CDR3 nucleotide sequence: TGTGCCAGCAGCCCCCGACAGGGGGCTTCTGAAGCTTTCTTT. Translating it yields CASSPRQGASEAFF.